The entry below gives a single T cell receptor beta chain sequence along with its context. No antigen is known for it. The repertoire was sequenced with immunoSEQ multiplex PCR; TCRdb's copy has only in-frame clones and lacks some. This table has about 140,000 clones, 90% to 95% appearing once. V gave up 5 bases and J gave up 4 bases; unmatched junction bases: 3. Germline V gene lookup returns CDR1 MNHEY and CDR2 SVGAGI. CDR3 length: 14 amino acids. This sample is drawn from a study of T cell responses to AZD1222 COVID-19 vaccine. General observations from the study: Increases in Spike-specific TCR breadth and depth were seen after two AZD1222 doses. Clonal diversity was possibly underestimated; the donors were predominantly white British and more often female.

The sample was peripheral blood, taken on day 0 of MenACWY control vaccination. The receptor was isolated from an adult in good health. The rearrangement links TRBV6-5 to TRBJ2-5; 11 bases map to TRBD2. DNA for the CDR3: TGTGCCAGCAGTACTAGCGGGAGTGCAGAGACCCAGTACTTC. This translates into CASSTSGSAETQYF.